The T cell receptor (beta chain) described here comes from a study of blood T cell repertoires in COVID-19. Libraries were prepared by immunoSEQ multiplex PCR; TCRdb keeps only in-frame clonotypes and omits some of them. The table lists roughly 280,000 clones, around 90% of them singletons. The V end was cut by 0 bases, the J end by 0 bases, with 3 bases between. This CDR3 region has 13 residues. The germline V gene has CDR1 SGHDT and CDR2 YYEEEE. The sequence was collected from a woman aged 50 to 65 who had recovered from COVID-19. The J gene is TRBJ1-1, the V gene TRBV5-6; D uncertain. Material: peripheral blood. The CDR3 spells CASSLAVNTEAFF. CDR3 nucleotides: TGTGCCAGCAGCTTGGCAGTGAACACTGAAGCTTTCTTT.